The next 21 T cell receptor beta chains were all read from a single sample in a study of T cell repertoires in cytomegalovirus infection. Each CDR3 protein gets one entry after TCRdb re-called the reads with MiXCR. This table holds some 180,000 distinct CDR3 sequences, approximately 18% found once. The sequenced material came from CD8+ T cells from PBMCs. All receptors come from a human donor in good health (CMV status not recorded). Some clones in this sample may be carry-over from other donors' samples.

This sequence joins TRBV15 and TRBJ1-2; TRBD1 agrees at 9 bases. CDR1 LNHNV and CDR2 YYDKDF come from the germline V gene (reference sequence). With 1 base clipped from V and 4 bases from J, the junction kept 1 base outside the gene matches. The CDR3 runs 14 residues. The CDR3 nucleotides are TGTGCCACCAGCAGAGTACAGGGGGCCTATGGCTACACCTTC. It translates to CATSRVQGAYGYTF.

Many counts were recorded for this clonotype. The chain joins TRBV7-2 to TRBJ2-1, with D possibly matching TRBD2 (5 bases). This CDR3 spans 13 amino acids. From germline, CDR1 is SGHTA and CDR2 FQGNSA. V was cut by 5 bases and J by 5 bases, with 10 bases left in between. The CDR3 nucleotides are TGTGCCAGCAGCACGGGGTTCAACAATGAGCAGTTCTTC. Translated: CASSTGFNNEQFF.

This clonotype appeared many times. The V gene is TRBV7-2, the J gene TRBJ1-5, with D uncertain. Trimming stripped 1 base from V and 5 bases from J, with 9 bases between. CDR1 is SGHTA, CDR2 FQGNSA, per germline. The CDR3 length is 14 residues. DNA of the CDR3: TGTGCCAGCAGCTTAGGACTAGCGGATCAGCCCCAGCATTTT. Translation gives CASSLGLADQPQHF.

Only a few counts were recorded for this clonotype. The V gene is TRBV4-3, the J gene TRBJ2-7; D is undetermined. Looked up from germline, CDR1 is LGHNA and CDR2 is YSLEER. The germline V and J ends were trimmed by 1 base and 2 bases, with 12 bases remaining between them. This CDR3 spans 15 amino acids. The CDR3 sequence is CASSQGNGFAYEQYF. The CDR3 DNA is TGCGCCAGCAGCCAAGGGAACGGGTTTGCCTACGAGCAGTACTTC.

This clonotype was recorded a few times. The CDR3 DNA sequence: TGTGCCAGCCGGGCCGTATGGACTAGCGGGGGGCCGGCAGATACGCAGTATTTT. This encodes CASRAVWTSGGPADTQYF. This sequence joins TRBV6-1 and TRBJ2-3, with 14 bases lining up with TRBD2. The V segment lost 8 bases and the J segment 4 bases; nucleotides outside the gene matches: 14. CDR1 is MNHNS, CDR2 SASEGT, per germline. This CDR3 is built from 18 residues.

The chain has TRBV19 and TRBJ2-2, with D perhaps given as TRBD1 or TRBD2 (6 bases each). The V end lost 3 bases, the J end lost 3 bases, and 14 bases lay between the germline ends. CDR1 and CDR2 (germline): LNHDA, SQIVND (reference sequence). The CDR3 runs 16 residues. The CDR3 DNA reads TGTGCCAGTAGTATGGGGGCGGGAACCTACACCGGGGAGCTGTTTTTT. It codes for CASSMGAGTYTGELFF.

The rearrangement joins TRBV6-6 to TRBJ1-6, with 8 bases fitting TRBD1. The trim removed 5 bases at V and 10 bases at J, leaving 13 bases unmatched. Germline values: CDR1 MNHNY, CDR2 SVGAGI (reference sequence). The CDR3 is 16 amino acids. The CDR3 DNA is TGTGCCAGCAGTCTTGGACAGGGCCTTGTCCGATCACCCCTCCACTTT. The encoded protein is CASSLGQGLVRSPLHF.

The chain has TRBV4-3 and TRBJ2-1, with D possibly being TRBD2 (5 bases). V lost 3 bases and J 1 base, leaving 16 bases between the germline ends. The CDR3 extends over 17 amino acids. CDR1 and CDR2 (germline): LGHNA, YSLEER. CDR3 sequence (DNA): TGCGCCAGCAGCCACGAACGGGGTTCGGGGTCCTACAATGAGCAGTTCTTC. This codes for CASSHERGSGSYNEQFF.

The table lists this clonotype with a few counts. The rearrangement links TRBV19 to TRBJ2-7, with TRBD1 identical over 10 bases. This CDR3 region has 15 residues. J was trimmed by 2 bases and V by 5 bases; bases with no gene match: 6. Looked up from germline, CDR1 is LNHDA and CDR2 is SQIVND (reference sequence). As DNA, the CDR3 is TGTGCCAGTAGTCCTGGACAGGGGGTCGCCTACGAGCAGTACTTC. Its translation: CASSPGQGVAYEQYF.

This clonotype was recorded a few times. The V gene is TRBV15, the J gene TRBJ2-7; D is possibly TRBD1 (6 bases). Germline assignment: CDR1 LNHNV and CDR2 YYDKDF (reference sequence). Trimming left V 0 bases short and J 3 bases short, with 12 bases between. The CDR3 length is 15 residues. CDR3 sequence: CATSREAVRGYEQYF. The CDR3 DNA reads as TGTGCCACCAGCAGAGAGGCAGTCAGGGGCTACGAGCAGTACTTC.

V usage is TRBV12-3 or TRBV12-4 and J usage is TRBJ2-1, with 11 positions matching TRBD2. V lost 6 bases to trimming and J lost 5 bases; unmatched junction nucleotides: 6. This CDR3 is built from 15 residues. The DNA for the CDR3 is TGTGCCAGCAGGGTGGGACTAGCGGTTAACAATGAGCAGTTCTTC. Translated: CASRVGLAVNNEQFF.

In its sample, this clonotype was seen a few times. A junction end diverges from the germline sequence, so it may reflect a read error. The V call is TRBV4-3, the J call TRBJ1-5; D ambiguous. The CDR3 spans 15 residues. Germline V gene sequence: CDR1 LGHNA, CDR2 YSLEER. The CDR3 loop reads CASSQGTETHQSQHF. For the CDR3, the DNA is TGCGCCAGCAGCCAAGGGACGGAAACCCATCAGTCCCAGCATTTT.

The chain joins TRBV10-2 to TRBJ2-7; D may correspond to TRBD1 or TRBD2 (6 bases each). CDR1 and CDR2 from the germline V gene are WSHSY and SAAADI. V lost 4 bases and J 2 bases, leaving 21 bases between the germline ends. The CDR3 runs 17 residues. The CDR3 reads CASSGGSVADRPYEQYF. The CDR3 nucleotides are TGCGCCAGCAGTGGGGGATCAGTAGCGGACAGACCCTACGAGCAGTACTTC.

This clonotype has a handful of counts. The J gene is TRBJ1-1, the V gene TRBV28, with a possible D match to TRBD1 (5 bases). The CDR3 sequence is 14 residues long. Per germline, CDR1 MDHEN and CDR2 SYDVKM. V was cut by 3 bases and J by 4 bases, with 12 bases left in between. CDR3 protein: CASSFYRRGTEAFF. Written as DNA, the CDR3 is TGTGCCAGCAGTTTTTATCGGAGGGGCACTGAAGCTTTCTTT.

This chain uses TRBV30 with TRBJ2-1, with no clear D. CDR1 is GTSNPN and CDR2 is SVGIG in the germline V gene (reference sequence). V was cut by 2 bases and J by 4 bases, with 9 bases left in between. This CDR3 region has 13 residues. The CDR3 reads CAWSPVKYNEQFF. CDR3 nucleotide sequence: TGTGCCTGGAGTCCAGTTAAGTACAATGAGCAGTTCTTC.

This clonotype was detected only a few times. The genes are TRBV9 and TRBJ2-3; TRBD2 aligns across 11 bases. Per the germline V gene, CDR1 is SGDLS and CDR2 is YYNGEE. Trimming cost V 0 bases and J 2 bases; bases outside gene matches: 5. This CDR3 is built from 17 residues. The CDR3 DNA reads as TGTGCCAGCAGCGTAGAGCTAGCGGGGGGCCTCACAGATACGCAGTATTTT. Amino acid sequence: CASSVELAGGLTDTQYF.

The V and J genes are TRBV6-1 and TRBJ2-1, with D possibly called TRBD1 or TRBD2 (5 bases each). The V end lost 5 bases, the J end lost 7 bases, and 12 bases lay between the germline ends. Per the germline V gene, CDR1 is MNHNS and CDR2 is SASEGT. The CDR3 totals 13 residues. The chain's CDR3 is CASSWAGRNEQFF. CDR3 in DNA: TGTGCCAGCAGTTGGGCAGGGAGAAATGAGCAGTTCTTC.

This clonotype occurred a few times. V is TRBV11-2 and J is TRBJ2-2; TRBD1 agrees at 12 bases. The CDR3 extends over 17 amino acids. V gave up 5 bases and J gave up 5 bases; unmatched junction bases: 9. Germline V lookup: CDR1 SGHAT, CDR2 FQNNGV. The CDR3 coding sequence is TGTGCCAGCAGCACATGGGACAGGGGGCGAGCAACCGGGGAGCTGTTTTTT. Translation gives CASSTWDRGRATGELFF.

There are a few counts of this clonotype. The V and J genes are TRBV7-9 and TRBJ2-2, with a possible D match to TRBD2 (5 bases). Trimming pared 5 bases from V and 0 bases from J, leaving 25 bases between. The CDR3 covers 20 residues. The germline CDR1 and CDR2 sequences are SEHNR and FQNEAQ (reference sequence). CDR3 DNA sequence: TGTGCCAGCAGCCCAGCATCTCCTAACCGGGAAAGATCGAACACCGGGGAGCTGTTTTTT. As protein: CASSPASPNRERSNTGELFF.

In DNA, the CDR3 is TGTGCCAGCAGCCAAGAGATGGGCAGGTCTCAAGAGACCCAGTACTTC. This encodes CASSQEMGRSQETQYF. The chain has TRBV3-1 and TRBJ2-5, with D unclear. The CDR3 is 16 residues long. Deletions cut 0 bases from V and 2 bases from J, with 13 bases between. Germline V gene data show CDR1 as LGHDT and CDR2 as YNNKEL (reference sequence).

CDR3 loop: CASRYEGTVNTEAFF. The CDR3 region has the DNA TGTGCCAGCAGATACGAAGGGACAGTGAACACTGAAGCTTTCTTT. The gene calls are TRBV4-2 and TRBJ1-1, with TRBD1 matching over 7 bases. The CDR3 length is 15 residues. The V and J ends lost 6 bases and 0 bases, in that order; junction bases with no gene match: 7. Germline loops: CDR1 LGHNA, CDR2 YNFKEQ.